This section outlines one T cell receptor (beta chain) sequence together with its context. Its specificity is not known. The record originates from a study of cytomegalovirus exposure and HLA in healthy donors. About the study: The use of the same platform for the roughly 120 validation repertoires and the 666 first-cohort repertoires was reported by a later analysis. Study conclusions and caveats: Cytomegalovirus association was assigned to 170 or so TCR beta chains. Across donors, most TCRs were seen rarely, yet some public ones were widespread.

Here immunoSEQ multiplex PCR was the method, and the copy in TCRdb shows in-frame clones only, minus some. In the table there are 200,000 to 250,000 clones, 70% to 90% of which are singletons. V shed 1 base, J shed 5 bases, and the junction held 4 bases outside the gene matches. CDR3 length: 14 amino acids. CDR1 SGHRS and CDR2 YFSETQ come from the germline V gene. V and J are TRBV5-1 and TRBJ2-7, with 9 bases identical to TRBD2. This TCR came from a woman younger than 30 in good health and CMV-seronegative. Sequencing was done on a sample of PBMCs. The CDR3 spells CASSLRSGSDEQYF. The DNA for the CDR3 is TGCGCCAGCAGCTTGCGTAGCGGGAGCGACGAGCAGTACTTC.